A single sample gave rise to the 17 T cell receptor beta chains below, sequenced in a study of T cell repertoires in cytomegalovirus infection. Each CDR3 protein is one row after TCRdb ran MiXCR on the reads. The data show a few hundred thousand distinct CDR3 sequences, with over 20% seen just once and 18% held by the top ten. Sequencing was done on a sample of CD8+ T cells from PBMCs. The receptor source for this set is a human donor in good health (CMV status not recorded). Some clones in this sample may be carry-over from other donors' samples.

This clonotype was recorded many times. This rearrangement joins TRBV27 to TRBJ2-7; D unresolved. The CDR3 loop spans 13 amino acids. In germline, CDR1 is MNHEY, CDR2 SMNVEV (reference sequence). V was clipped by 3 bases and J by 1 base, with 7 bases between them. The CDR3, as DNA: TGTGCCAGCAGTTTTGGATATTCCTACGAGCAGTACTTC. The encoded protein is CASSFGYSYEQYF.

This clonotype was picked up many times. V and J are TRBV7-6 and TRBJ2-2; D is perhaps TRBD2 (6 bases). With 3 bases removed from V and 6 bases from J, the gap between germline ends came to 11 bases. Germline assignment: CDR1 SGHVS and CDR2 FNYEAQ. The CDR3 extends over 14 amino acids. CDR3 region: CASSLGLSPGELFF. In nucleotides, the CDR3 is TGTGCCAGCAGCTTGGGACTTTCCCCCGGGGAGCTGTTTTTT. The full variable domain, rest sourced from reference TRBV7-6 and TRBJ2-2, is GAGVSQSPRYKVTKRGQDVALRCDPISGHVSLYWYRQALGQGPEFLTYFNYEAQQDKSGLPNDRFSAERPEGSISTLTIQRTEQRDSAMYRCASSLGLSPGELFFGEGSRLTVL.

The chain links TRBV20-1 to TRBJ1-2; D is unresolved. V was cut by 0 bases and J by 4 bases, with 12 bases left in between. This CDR3 is built from 14 residues. Germline V gives CDR1 DFQATT, CDR2 SNEGSKA (reference sequence). The CDR3 reads CSARDDTIIYGYTF. CDR3 sequence (DNA): TGCAGTGCTAGAGATGACACAATTATCTATGGCTACACCTTC.

The chain recombines TRBV7-9 with TRBJ1-2, with a weak D call TRBD1 (6 bases). CDR3 length: 15 residues. Deletions cut 4 bases from V and 0 bases from J, with 12 bases between. Germline V gives CDR1 SEHNR, CDR2 FQNEAQ (reference sequence). Here the CDR3 DNA reads TGTGCCAGCAGCTCGGACAGTGTAGCTAACTATGGCTACACCTTC. It is translated as CASSSDSVANYGYTF.

The sample holds a few counts of this clonotype. This rearrangement joins TRBV29-1 to TRBJ2-1; TRBD2 is a possible D gene (5 bases). The length of the CDR3 is 18 residues. Deletions cut 3 bases from V and 1 base from J, with 22 bases between. Germline lookup yields CDR1 SQVTM and CDR2 ANQGSEA. The CDR3 reads CSVDGLVEVWRSYNEQFF. DNA of the CDR3: TGCAGCGTTGATGGGCTAGTTGAAGTCTGGAGGTCCTACAATGAGCAGTTCTTC.

This clonotype was detected many times. The chain has TRBV12-3 or TRBV12-4 and TRBJ1-1; D may be TRBD1 (6 bases). The CDR3 covers 12 residues. The V end lost 7 bases, the J end lost 4 bases, and 10 bases lay between the germline ends. In DNA, the CDR3 is TGTGCCAGCATCCTGGGGGCCACTGAAGCTTTCTTT. This translates into CASILGATEAFF.

This clonotype was seen only once. The CDR3 coding sequence is TGTGCCAGCAGCCCCGGGGGCGGGGACACCGGGGAGCTGTTTTTT. Protein product: CASSPGGGDTGELFF. The rearrangement uses TRBV9 and TRBJ2-2; D is possibly TRBD1 or TRBD2 (6 bases each). Germline V gives CDR1 SGDLS, CDR2 YYNGEE. Trimming left V 4 bases short and J 3 bases short, with 13 bases between. This CDR3 has 15 residues.

This clonotype has just a few counts. The chain uses TRBV19 and TRBJ1-1; D is unresolved. Germline assignment: CDR1 LNHDA and CDR2 SQIVND (reference sequence). The CDR3 has 13 amino acids. V lost 5 bases and J 3 bases, leaving 10 bases between the germline ends. CDR3 sequence: CASSLWVHTEAFF. CDR3 nucleotide sequence: TGTGCCAGTAGTCTTTGGGTGCACACTGAAGCTTTCTTT.

This clonotype was observed a handful of times. The chain's CDR3 is CAISEGTSSGELFF. CDR3 coding DNA: TGTGCCATCAGTGAGGGGACATCAAGCGGGGAGCTGTTTTTT. The chain employs TRBV10-3 and TRBJ2-2; D might be TRBD1 (6 bases). The CDR3 spans 14 residues. Germline CDR1 ENHRY, CDR2 SYGVKD. Trimming took off 2 bases at V and 7 bases at J, with 11 bases between the two ends.

This clonotype has a count of ten or more. The chain combines TRBV28 with TRBJ2-3; D is perhaps TRBD1 or TRBD2 (5 bases each). The ends were cut back, 1 base at V and 4 bases at J, with 12 bases in the middle. CDR1 MDHEN and CDR2 SYDVKM come from the germline V gene. CDR3 length: 15 amino acids. CDR3 nucleotides: TGTGCCAGCAGTTTATTCAGGGAGCCTGCAGATACGCAGTATTTT. This sequence encodes CASSLFREPADTQYF.

The chain has TRBV7-2 and TRBJ1-1; D gene unclear. The germline gives CDR1 SGHTA, CDR2 FQGNSA. This CDR3 has 14 amino acids. V lost 7 bases, J lost 5 bases, and 17 bases lay in between. The CDR3 loop is CASTPQSWRTEAFF. In DNA form, the CDR3 reads TGTGCCAGCACCCCACAATCCTGGAGAACTGAAGCTTTCTTT.

This clonotype showed up just a few times. This sequence joins TRBV25-1 and TRBJ1-1, with 7 bases aligning to TRBD1. The CDR3 is made up of 13 amino acids. V shed 5 bases, J shed 5 bases, and the junction held 5 bases outside the gene matches. Germline values: CDR1 MGHDK, CDR2 SYGVNS. The CDR3 reads CASSWDSATEAFF. The CDR3 nucleotides read TGTGCCAGCAGTTGGGACAGCGCGACTGAAGCTTTCTTT.

The chain couples TRBV28 to TRBJ1-1; D possibly corresponds to TRBD1 (6 bases). This CDR3 is built from 18 residues. V lost 5 bases and J lost 3, with 25 bases in between. Germline CDR1 is MDHEN and CDR2 is SYDVKM. The CDR3 nucleotides read TGTGCCAGCAGTAACCCCCGGGACAAGGGAAGGATGGACACTGAAGCTTTCTTT. It yields the protein CASSNPRDKGRMDTEAFF.

This clonotype occurred many times. The chain recombines TRBV2 with TRBJ1-1; D is undetermined. This CDR3 region has 11 residues. Trimming removed 8 bases from V and 3 bases from J, with 7 bases in between. Germline values: CDR1 SNHLY, CDR2 FYNNEI. As DNA, the CDR3 is TGTGCCAGCGGTGGGGACACTGAAGCTTTCTTT. Translation: CASGGDTEAFF.

Note on this clonotype: At one of its ends the junction is not consistent with the germline gene, which may arise from a read error. The chain links TRBV28 to TRBJ2-7; D remains unclear. From germline, CDR1 is MDHEN and CDR2 SYDVKM. The CDR3 has 16 amino acids. Here the CDR3 reads CVSSYLYGSISYEQYF. In DNA form, the CDR3 reads TGTGTCAGCAGTTACCTATATGGGTCTATCTCCTACGAGCAGTACTTC. Complete variable domain (other parts from reference TRBV28 and TRBJ2-7): DVKVTQSSRYLVKRTGEKVFLECVQDMDHENMFWYRQDPGLGLRLIYFSYDVKMKEKGDIPEGYSVSREKKERFSLILESASTNQTSMYLCVSSYLYGSISYEQYFGPGTRLTVT.

The genes are TRBV13 and TRBJ2-1, with 7 bases lining up with TRBD2. V lost 5 bases and J lost 4; bases outside the gene matches: 11. The CDR3 loop spans 16 amino acids. Per the germline V gene, CDR1 is PRHDT and CDR2 is FYEKMQ (reference sequence). CDR3 region: CASSPAGSGEYNEQFF. CDR3 DNA: TGTGCCAGCAGCCCCGCAGGGAGCGGGGAATACAATGAGCAGTTCTTC.

This clonotype was seen more than once but under ten times. The chain uses TRBV2 and TRBJ2-5; 8 bases align to TRBD2. The ends lost 3 bases at V and 3 bases at J; junction bases unmatched: 6. The CDR3 runs 15 residues. Germline CDR1 reads SNHLY; CDR2 reads FYNNEI. For the CDR3, the DNA is TGTGCCAGCAGTGACCCGGCGGGGGGTGAAGAGACCCAGTACTTC. Protein sequence: CASSDPAGGEETQYF.